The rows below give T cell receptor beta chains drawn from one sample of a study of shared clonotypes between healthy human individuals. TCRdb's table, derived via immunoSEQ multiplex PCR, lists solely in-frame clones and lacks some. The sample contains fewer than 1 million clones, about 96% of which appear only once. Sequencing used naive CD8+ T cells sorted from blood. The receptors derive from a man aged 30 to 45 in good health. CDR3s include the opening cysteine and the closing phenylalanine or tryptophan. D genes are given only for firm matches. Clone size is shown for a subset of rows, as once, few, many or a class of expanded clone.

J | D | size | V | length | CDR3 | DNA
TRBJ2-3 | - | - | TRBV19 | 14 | CASTGDRLTDTQYF | TGTGCCAGCACTGGCGACCGACTCACAGATACGCAGTATTTT
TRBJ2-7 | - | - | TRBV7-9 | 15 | CASSFFGSHSDEQYF | TGTGCCAGCAGCTTCTTTGGGAGCCATAGCGACGAGCAGTACTTC
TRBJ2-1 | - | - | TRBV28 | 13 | CASSFGTYNEQFF | TGTGCCAGCAGTTTCGGAACTTACAATGAGCAGTTCTTC
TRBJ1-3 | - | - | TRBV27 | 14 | CASSLAGTGNTIYF | TGTGCCAGCAGTTTAGCAGGGACTGGAAACACCATATATTTT
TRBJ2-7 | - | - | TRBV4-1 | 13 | CASSQEEYYEQYF | TGCGCCAGCAGCCAAGAAGAGTACTACGAGCAGTACTTC
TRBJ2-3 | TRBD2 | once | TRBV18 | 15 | CASSPPSGREDTQYF | TGTGCCAGCTCACCACCGTCAGGGAGGGAGGATACGCAGTATTTT
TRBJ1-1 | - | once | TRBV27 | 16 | CASSSVLGGRNTEAFF | TGTGCCAGCAGTTCAGTTCTTGGGGGCCGGAACACTGAAGCTTTCTTT
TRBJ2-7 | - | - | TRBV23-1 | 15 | CASSQRWDLSYEQYF | TGCGCCAGCAGTCAAAGGTGGGACCTCTCCTACGAGCAGTACTTC
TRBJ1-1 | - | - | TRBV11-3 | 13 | CASSSTLNTEAFF | TGTGCCAGCAGTTCTACACTGAACACTGAAGCTTTCTTT
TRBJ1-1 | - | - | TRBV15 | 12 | CATSRVNTEAFF | TGTGCCACCAGCAGGGTGAACACTGAAGCTTTCTTT
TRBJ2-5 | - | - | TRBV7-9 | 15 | CATDSRTGRVETQYF | TGTGCCACCGATTCCCGGACAGGGAGGGTGGAGACCCAGTACTTC
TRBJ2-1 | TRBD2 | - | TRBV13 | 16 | CASSLGTSGRSNEQFF | TGTGCCAGCAGCTTAGGGACTAGCGGGAGATCTAATGAGCAGTTCTTC
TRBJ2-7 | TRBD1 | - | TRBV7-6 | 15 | CASSSDRGGLYEQYF | TGTGCCAGCAGCTCTGACAGGGGTGGATTATACGAGCAGTACTTC
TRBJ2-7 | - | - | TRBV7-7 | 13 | CASSLRTGNEQYF | TGTGCCAGCAGCTTACGCACAGGGAACGAGCAGTACTTC
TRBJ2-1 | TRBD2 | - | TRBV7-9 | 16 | CASSGMTSGRANEQFF | TGTGCCAGCAGCGGGATGACTAGCGGGAGGGCCAATGAGCAGTTCTTC
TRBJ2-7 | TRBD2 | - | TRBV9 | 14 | CASSVSGTRGEQYF | TGTGCCAGCAGCGTTAGCGGGACGAGGGGGGAGCAGTACTTC
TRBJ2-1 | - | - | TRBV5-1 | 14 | CASSSRPIGNEQFF | TGCGCCAGCAGCTCCAGACCCATCGGGAATGAGCAGTTCTTC
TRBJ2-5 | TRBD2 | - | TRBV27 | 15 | CASSYSGMLQETQYF | TGTGCCAGCAGCTACAGCGGGATGCTACAAGAGACCCAGTACTTC
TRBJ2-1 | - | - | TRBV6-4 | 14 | CASSLDGSSNEQFF | TGTGCCAGCAGTTTGGACGGGAGTAGTAATGAGCAGTTCTTC
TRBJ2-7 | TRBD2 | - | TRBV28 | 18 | CASSLQRDSGTSGYEQYF | TGTGCCAGCAGTTTGCAGAGGGACAGCGGGACTAGCGGCTACGAGCAGTACTTC
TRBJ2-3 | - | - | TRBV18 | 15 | CASSSSGTFTDTQYF | TGTGCCAGCTCATCGTCCGGGACTTTCACAGATACGCAGTATTTT
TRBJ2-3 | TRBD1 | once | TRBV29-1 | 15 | CSAERQGDRTDTQYF | TGCAGCGCCGAGAGACAGGGGGATAGGACAGATACGCAGTATTTT
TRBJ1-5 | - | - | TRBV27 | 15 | CASSLYNGGGQPQHF | TGTGCCAGCAGTTTATATAATGGGGGGGGACAGCCCCAGCATTTT
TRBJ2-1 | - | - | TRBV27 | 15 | CASSLFLERSNEQFF | TGTGCCAGCAGTTTATTCCTAGAACGGAGCAATGAGCAGTTCTTC
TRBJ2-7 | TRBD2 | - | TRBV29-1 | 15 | CSVEGETSGSYEQYF | TGCAGCGTTGAAGGCGAGACTAGCGGCTCCTACGAGCAGTACTTC
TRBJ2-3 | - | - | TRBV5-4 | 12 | CASSLGADTQYF | TGTGCCAGCAGCTTGGGGGCAGATACGCAGTATTTT
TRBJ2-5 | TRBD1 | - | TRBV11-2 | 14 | CASSRQGFGETQYF | TGTGCCAGCAGTCGACAGGGATTTGGAGAGACCCAGTACTTC
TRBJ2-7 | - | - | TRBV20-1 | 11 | CSARGVYEQYF | TGCAGTGCTAGGGGGGTCTACGAGCAGTACTTC
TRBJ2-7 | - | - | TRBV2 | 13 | CAIRGGLSYEQYF | TGTGCCATCCGAGGGGGGCTTTCCTACGAGCAGTACTTC
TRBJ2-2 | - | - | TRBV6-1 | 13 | CASSDGVTGELFF | TGTGCCAGCAGTGATGGGGTCACCGGGGAGCTGTTTTTT
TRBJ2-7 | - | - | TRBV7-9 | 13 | CASSLTGFYEQYF | TGTGCCAGCAGCTTAACAGGGTTTTACGAGCAGTACTTC
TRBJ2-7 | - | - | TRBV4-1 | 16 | CASSQDLGQPGDEQYF | TGCGCCAGCAGCCAAGATCTCGGGCAGCCGGGGGACGAGCAGTACTTC
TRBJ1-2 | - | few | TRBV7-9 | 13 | CASSLNLNYGYTF | TGTGCCAGCAGCTTAAACCTTAACTATGGCTACACCTTC
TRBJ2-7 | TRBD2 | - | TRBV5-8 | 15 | CASSLAGGPLNEQYF | TGTGCCAGCAGCTTGGCGGGAGGACCGCTTAACGAGCAGTACTTC
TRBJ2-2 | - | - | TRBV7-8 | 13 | CASSSTVTGELFF | TGTGCCAGCAGCTCTACAGTCACCGGGGAGCTGTTTTTT
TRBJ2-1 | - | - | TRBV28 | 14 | CASSSLLGHNEQFF | TGTGCCAGCAGTTCATTACTAGGGCACAATGAGCAGTTCTTC
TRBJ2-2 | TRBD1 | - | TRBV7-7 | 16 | CASSLDRTGATGELFF | TGTGCCAGCAGCTTAGATCGGACAGGGGCAACCGGGGAGCTGTTTTTT
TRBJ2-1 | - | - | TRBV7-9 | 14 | CASRVTESYNEQFF | TGTGCCAGCAGGGTTACTGAGTCCTACAATGAGCAGTTCTTC
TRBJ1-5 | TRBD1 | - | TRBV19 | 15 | CASSPTGTGYQPQHF | TGTGCCAGTAGTCCTACCGGGACAGGGTATCAGCCCCAGCATTTT
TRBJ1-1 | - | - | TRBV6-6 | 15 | CASSPTTGANTEAFF | TGTGCCAGCAGTCCAACCACGGGGGCGAACACTGAAGCTTTCTTT
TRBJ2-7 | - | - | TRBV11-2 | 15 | CASSFPGLQDYEQYF | TGTGCCAGCAGCTTTCCGGGGTTACAAGACTACGAGCAGTACTTC
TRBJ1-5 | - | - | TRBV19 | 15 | CASTSREGINQPQHF | TGTGCCAGTACCTCCCGGGAAGGAATCAATCAGCCCCAGCATTTT
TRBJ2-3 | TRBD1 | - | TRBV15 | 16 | CATSTRQGADTDTQYF | TGTGCCACCAGCACACGTCAGGGGGCCGACACAGATACGCAGTATTTT
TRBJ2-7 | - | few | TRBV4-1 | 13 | CASSQTQYYEQYF | TGCGCCAGCAGCCAGACTCAGTACTACGAGCAGTACTTC
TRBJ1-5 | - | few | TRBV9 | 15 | CASSVGGSLGQPQHF | TGTGCCAGCAGCGTAGGGGGCAGTTTAGGACAGCCCCAGCATTTT
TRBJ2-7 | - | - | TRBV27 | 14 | CASSFSGANYEQYF | TGTGCCAGCAGTTTTTCAGGGGCGAACTACGAGCAGTACTTC
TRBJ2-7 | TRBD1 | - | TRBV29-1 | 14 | CSAVDRGPIYEQYF | TGCAGCGCCGTTGACAGGGGCCCGATCTACGAGCAGTACTTC
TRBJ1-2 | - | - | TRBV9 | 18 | CASSVFPTDSLPDYGYTF | TGTGCCAGCAGCGTATTCCCGACCGACAGCCTACCCGACTATGGCTACACCTTC
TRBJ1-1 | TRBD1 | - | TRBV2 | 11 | CASRDRIEAFF | TGTGCCAGCAGGGACAGGATTGAAGCTTTCTTT
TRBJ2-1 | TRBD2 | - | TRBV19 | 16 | CASTQMRAGGDNEQFF | TGTGCCAGTACCCAGATGAGAGCGGGAGGAGATAATGAGCAGTTCTTC
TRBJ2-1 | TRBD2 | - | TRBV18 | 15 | CASSPSSGSRNEQFF | TGTGCCAGCTCACCATCTAGCGGGAGTCGGAATGAGCAGTTCTTC
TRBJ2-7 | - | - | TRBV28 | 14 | CASSLSTKRDEQYF | TGTGCCAGCAGTTTATCCACAAAGCGGGACGAGCAGTACTTC
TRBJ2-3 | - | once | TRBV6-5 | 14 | CASSSGSFTDTQYF | TGTGCCAGCAGCTCAGGGTCCTTCACAGATACGCAGTATTTT
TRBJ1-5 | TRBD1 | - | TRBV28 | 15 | CASSHPGQGNQPQHF | TGTGCCAGCAGTCACCCGGGACAGGGCAATCAGCCCCAGCATTTT